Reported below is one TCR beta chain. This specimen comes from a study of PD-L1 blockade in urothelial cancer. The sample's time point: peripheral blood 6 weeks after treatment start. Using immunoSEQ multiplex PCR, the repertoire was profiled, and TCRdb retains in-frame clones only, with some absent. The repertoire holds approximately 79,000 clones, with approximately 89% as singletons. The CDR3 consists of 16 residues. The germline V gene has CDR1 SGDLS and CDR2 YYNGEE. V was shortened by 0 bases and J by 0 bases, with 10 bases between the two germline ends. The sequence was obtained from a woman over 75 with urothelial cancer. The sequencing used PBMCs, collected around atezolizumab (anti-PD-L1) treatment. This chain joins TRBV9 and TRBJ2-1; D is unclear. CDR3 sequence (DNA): TGTGCCAGCAGCGTAGGCGGCGCCTTCTCCTACAATGAGCAGTTCTTC. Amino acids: CASSVGGAFSYNEQFF.